The 17 T cell receptor beta chains below come from one sample, sequenced in a study of patients and donors after allogeneic stem cell transplantation. TCRdb analysed the RT-PCR reads with MiXCR anew, one entry per CDR3 protein. The sample gives 900,000 to 1,000,000 distinct CDR3 sequences, about a sixth of which show up once; approximately 5.9% is in the top ten. The sequenced material came from blood, either unsorted or a sorted T cell fraction (not recorded which). The source is a human donor who was either an allogeneic HSCT recipient or a stem cell or donor lymphocyte infusion donor (not recorded which). It is not recorded whose cells these are; they may come from a transplant donor.

A few counts support this clonotype. The rearrangement joins TRBV7-8 to TRBJ1-5, with a tentative D call TRBD1 (6 bases). V gave up 5 bases and J gave up 3 bases, with 17 bases separating them. Germline lookup yields CDR1 SGHVS and CDR2 FQNEAQ. CDR3 length: 16 residues. DNA for the CDR3: TGTGCCAGCAGCCCTGCTAGGGGGGGCCTCAATCAGCCCCAGCATTTT. Its protein product is CASSPARGGLNQPQHF.

This chain joins TRBV27 and TRBJ1-6; a weak D match, TRBD1 (6 bases). V lost 2 bases, J lost 11 bases, and 22 bases lay in between. The CDR3 sequence is 17 residues long. Germline V lookup: CDR1 MNHEY, CDR2 SMNVEV (reference sequence). This CDR3 reads CASSLNWRWGAAAPLHF. DNA of the CDR3: TGTGCCAGCAGTTTAAATTGGAGATGGGGGGCGGCCGCACCCCTCCACTTT.

The genes are TRBV6-5 and TRBJ2-7; 7 nucleotides match TRBD1. This CDR3 comprises 14 residues. V lost 0 bases to trimming and J lost 6 bases; unmatched junction nucleotides: 5. Per germline, CDR1 MNHEY and CDR2 SVGAGI. CDR3 protein: CASSYSQGKGEQYF. The CDR3, as DNA: TGTGCCAGCAGTTACTCACAGGGGAAGGGCGAGCAGTACTTC.

This clonotype was recorded a few times. J is TRBJ2-7 and V is TRBV10-3; D gene ambiguous. The CDR3 is 12 amino acids. V was shortened by 0 bases and J by 10 bases, with 10 bases between the two germline ends. Germline V gives CDR1 ENHRY, CDR2 SYGVKD. The CDR3 protein is CAISESVVLQYF. The DNA for the CDR3 is TGTGCCATCAGTGAGTCGGTCGTCTTACAGTACTTC.

This clonotype has a handful of counts. The chain uses TRBV9 and TRBJ2-5; a possible D gene is TRBD2 (6 bases). The CDR3 extends over 19 amino acids. Germline values: CDR1 SGDLS, CDR2 YYNGEE. The V end lost 0 bases, the J end lost 1 base, and 22 bases lay between the germline ends. The CDR3 reads CASSVAIPTRGRGQETQYF. DNA of the CDR3: TGTGCCAGCAGCGTAGCGATCCCGACGCGGGGTAGGGGCCAAGAGACCCAGTACTTC. The full variable domain, with the rest looked up from reference TRBV9 and TRBJ2-5, is DSGVTQTPKHLITATGQRVTLRCSPRSGDLSVYWYQQSLDQGLQFLIQYYNGEERAKGNILERFSAQQFPDLHSELNLSSLELGDSALYFCASSVAIPTRGRGQETQYFGPGTRLLVL.

This clonotype turned up a few times. The V and J genes are TRBV2 and TRBJ1-2, with a weak D call TRBD1 (6 bases). The CDR3 consists of 16 residues. Germline V gives CDR1 SNHLY, CDR2 FYNNEI. The V gene lost 11 bases and the J gene lost 3 bases, with 25 bases spanning the gap. The CDR3 region has the DNA TGTGCCTATCGTACTGTCCAGGGGCCATTCTACTATGGCTACACCTTC. Translating it yields CAYRTVQGPFYYGYTF.

This clonotype was detected only a few times. The chain couples TRBV7-8 to TRBJ1-2, with D maybe TRBD1 (5 bases). V was trimmed by 2 bases and J by 5 bases, leaving 18 bases between them. CDR3 size: 16 residues. The germline gives CDR1 SGHVS, CDR2 FQNEAQ. CDR3 in DNA: TGTGCCAGCAGCTTAATGGCAGGACCAGGGTTATATGGCTACACCTTC. As protein: CASSLMAGPGLYGYTF.

V usage is TRBV5-4 and J usage is TRBJ2-7, with D perhaps matching TRBD2 (6 bases). The CDR3 runs 14 residues. Trimming took off 2 bases at V and 6 bases at J, with 15 bases between the two ends. From germline, CDR1 is SGHNT and CDR2 YYREEE (reference sequence). CDR3 in DNA: TGTGCCAGCAGCTTCGAGCGGGCCGCCCTCGAGCAGTACTTC. Amino acid sequence: CASSFERAALEQYF.

This clonotype was seen more than once but under ten times. V is TRBV7-9 and J is TRBJ2-5; a possible D gene is TRBD1 (6 bases). V was shortened by 4 bases and J by 5 bases, with 17 bases between the two germline ends. The CDR3 has 15 amino acids. Germline V CDR1 and CDR2: SEHNR, FQNEAQ (reference sequence). The CDR3 DNA is TGTGCCAGCAGCTCACGGGCAGGGGTGGTGGAGACCCAGTACTTC. It specifies CASSSRAGVVETQYF.

This clonotype was recorded a few times. The chain uses TRBV12-3 or TRBV12-4 and TRBJ1-1; weak D call: TRBD1 (6 bases). The CDR3 consists of 14 residues. V gave up 6 bases and J gave up 5 bases, with 16 bases separating them. The CDR3 loop reads CASRQGMRKTEAFF. In DNA, the CDR3 is TGTGCCAGCAGGCAGGGGATGAGAAAAACTGAAGCTTTCTTT.

J is TRBJ1-5 and V is TRBV7-9, with TRBD1 as a possible D gene (5 bases). V was trimmed by 1 base and J by 9 bases, leaving 13 bases between them. The CDR3 runs to 14 residues. Germline CDR1 is SEHNR and CDR2 is FQNEAQ (reference sequence). The CDR3 region has the DNA TGTGCCAGCAGCTTAGGTGCGGCAGGGCGGCCCCAGCATTTT. Its translation: CASSLGAAGRPQHF. Together with reference TRBV7-9 and TRBJ1-5, the CDR3 gives the full variable domain: DTGVSQNPRHKITKRGQNVTFRCDPISEHNRLYWYRQTLGQGPEFLTYFQNEAQLEKSRLLSDRFSAERPKGSFSTLEIQRTEQGDSAMYLCASSLGAAGRPQHFGDGTRLSIL.

The V call is TRBV7-2, the J call TRBJ2-7; 8 positions agree with TRBD2. Losses at the gene ends were 2 bases for V and 4 bases for J; bases not matched to a gene: 7. The germline gives CDR1 SGHTA, CDR2 FQGNSA. There are 15 residues in the CDR3. CDR3 nucleotide sequence: TGTGCCAGCAGCTTATCCGGGACTAGTCCGTACGAGCAGTACTTC. This codes for CASSLSGTSPYEQYF.

This clonotype was counted between two and nine times. V gene TRBV20-1 combines with J gene TRBJ2-2; 9 bases map to TRBD2. The germline gives CDR1 DFQATT, CDR2 SNEGSKA (reference sequence). J lost 0 bases, V lost 3 bases, and 5 bases had no gene match. The CDR3 runs 16 residues. Written as DNA, the CDR3 is TGCAGTGCTAGGCGGCTAGCGGGGACGAACACCGGGGAGCTGTTTTTT. It specifies CSARRLAGTNTGELFF.

This clonotype turned up a few times. CDR3 sequence: CASSVGGPSSGELFF. CDR3 nucleotides: TGTGCCAGCAGCGTAGGGGGCCCTAGTAGCGGGGAGCTGTTTTTT. The rearrangement uses TRBV9 and TRBJ2-2; a weak D match, TRBD1 (5 bases). Germline V gives CDR1 SGDLS, CDR2 YYNGEE. Trimming pared 0 bases from V and 7 bases from J, leaving 13 bases between. The CDR3 runs to 15 residues.

This clonotype was found a few times. V is TRBV24-1 and J is TRBJ2-1; no firm D call. Trimming took off 2 bases at V and 0 bases at J, with 10 bases between the two ends. From germline, CDR1 is KGHDR and CDR2 SFDVKD. The CDR3 totals 16 residues. The CDR3 region has the DNA TGTGCCACCAGTGATTCTGGGGAAGGCTCCTACAATGAGCAGTTCTTC. This gives the protein CATSDSGEGSYNEQFF.

This clonotype was found a few times. The V gene is TRBV12-3 or TRBV12-4, the J gene TRBJ2-1, with TRBD2 matching 15 bases. The CDR3 sequence is 16 residues long. Trimming cost V 6 bases and J 10 bases; bases outside gene matches: 10. The CDR3 DNA reads TGTGCCAGCAGACCCGGACTAGCGGGGGGGCCGCGGGAGCAGTTCTTC. Amino acids: CASRPGLAGGPREQFF.

This chain uses TRBV15 with TRBJ2-3; TRBD2 aligns across 8 bases. Losses at the gene ends were 0 bases for V and 1 base for J; bases not matched to a gene: 3. Germline values: CDR1 LNHNV, CDR2 YYDKDF (reference sequence). The CDR3 sequence is 16 residues long. CDR3 sequence (DNA): TGTGCCACCAGCAGAGACTGGCGGGGGGGCACAGATACGCAGTATTTT. Its protein is CATSRDWRGGTDTQYF. Looking up the rest from reference TRBV15 and TRBJ2-3 gives the full variable domain: DAMVIQNPRYQVTQFGKPVTLSCSQTLNHNVMYWYQQKSSQAPKLLFHYYDKDFNNEADTPDNFQSRRPNTSFCFLDIRSPGLGDTAMYLCATSRDWRGGTDTQYFGPGTRLTVL.